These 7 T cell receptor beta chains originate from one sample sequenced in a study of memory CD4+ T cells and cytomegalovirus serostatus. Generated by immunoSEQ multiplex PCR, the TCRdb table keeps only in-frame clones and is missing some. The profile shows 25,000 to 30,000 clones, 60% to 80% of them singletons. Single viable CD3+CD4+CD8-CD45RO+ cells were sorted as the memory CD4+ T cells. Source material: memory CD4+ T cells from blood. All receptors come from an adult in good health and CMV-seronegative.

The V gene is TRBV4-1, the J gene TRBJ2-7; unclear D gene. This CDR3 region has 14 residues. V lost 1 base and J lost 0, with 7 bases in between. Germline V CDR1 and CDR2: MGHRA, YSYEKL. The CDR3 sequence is CASSQGTASYEQYF. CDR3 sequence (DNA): TGCGCCAGCAGCCAAGGAACAGCCTCCTACGAGCAGTACTTC.

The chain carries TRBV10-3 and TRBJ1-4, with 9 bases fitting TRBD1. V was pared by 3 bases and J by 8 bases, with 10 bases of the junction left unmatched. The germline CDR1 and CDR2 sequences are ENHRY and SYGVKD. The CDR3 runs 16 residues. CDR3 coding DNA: TGTGCCATCAGTGAAAGTATTGGGACAGGGAAAGAAAAACTGTTTTTT. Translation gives CAISESIGTGKEKLFF.

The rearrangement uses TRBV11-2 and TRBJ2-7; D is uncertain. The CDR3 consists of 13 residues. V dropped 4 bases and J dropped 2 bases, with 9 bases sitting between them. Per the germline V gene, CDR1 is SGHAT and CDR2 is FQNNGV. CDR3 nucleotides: TGTGCCAGCAGCTCCAAACGGCCCTACGAGCAGTACTTC. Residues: CASSSKRPYEQYF.

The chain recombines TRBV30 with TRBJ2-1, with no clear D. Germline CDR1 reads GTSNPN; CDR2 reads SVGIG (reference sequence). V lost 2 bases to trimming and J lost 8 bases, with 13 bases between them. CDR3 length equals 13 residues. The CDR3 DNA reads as TGTGCCTGGAGTACCACTTACGACCATGAGCAGTTCTTC. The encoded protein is CAWSTTYDHEQFF.

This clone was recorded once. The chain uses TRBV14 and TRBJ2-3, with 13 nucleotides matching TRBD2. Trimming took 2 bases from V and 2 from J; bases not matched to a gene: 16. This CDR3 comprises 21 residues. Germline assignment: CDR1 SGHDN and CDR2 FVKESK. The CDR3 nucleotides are TGTGCCAGCAGCCAAAGGGGACCGGGACTAGCGGGACTGATATCCACAGATACGCAGTATTTT. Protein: CASSQRGPGLAGLISTDTQYF.

Here the CDR3 DNA reads TGTGCCTGGAGTGTACTCAATGAGCAGTTCTTC. Its protein product is CAWSVLNEQFF. The chain couples TRBV30 to TRBJ2-1; D unresolved. Germline assignment: CDR1 GTSNPN and CDR2 SVGIG (reference sequence). The CDR3 loop spans 11 amino acids. The ends were cut back, 0 bases at V and 6 bases at J, with 3 bases in the middle.

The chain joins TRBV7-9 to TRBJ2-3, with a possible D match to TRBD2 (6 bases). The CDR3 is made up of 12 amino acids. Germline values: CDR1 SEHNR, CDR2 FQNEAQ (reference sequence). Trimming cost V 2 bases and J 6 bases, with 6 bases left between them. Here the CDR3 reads CASSLSGDTQYF. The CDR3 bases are TGTGCCAGCAGCTTAAGCGGGGATACGCAGTATTTT.